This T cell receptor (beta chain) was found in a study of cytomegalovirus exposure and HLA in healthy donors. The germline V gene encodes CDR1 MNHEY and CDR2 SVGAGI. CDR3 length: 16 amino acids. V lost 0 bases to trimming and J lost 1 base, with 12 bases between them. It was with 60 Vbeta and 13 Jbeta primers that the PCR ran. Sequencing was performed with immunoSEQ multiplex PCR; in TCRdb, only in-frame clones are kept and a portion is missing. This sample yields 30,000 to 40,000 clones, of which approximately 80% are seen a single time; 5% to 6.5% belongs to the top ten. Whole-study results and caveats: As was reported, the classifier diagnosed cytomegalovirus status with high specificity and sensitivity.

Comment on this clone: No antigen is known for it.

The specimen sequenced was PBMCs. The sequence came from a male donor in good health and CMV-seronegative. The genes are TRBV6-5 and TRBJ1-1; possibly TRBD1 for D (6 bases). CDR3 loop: CASSYSGATKNTEAFF. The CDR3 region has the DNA TGTGCCAGCAGTTACTCGGGGGCCACGAAGAACACTGAAGCTTTCTTT.